This T cell receptor (beta chain) was identified in a study of T cell responses to AZD1222 COVID-19 vaccine. CDR3 length: 16 residues. V shed 2 bases, J shed 8 bases, and the junction held 9 bases outside the gene matches. Germline values: CDR1 SGDLS, CDR2 YYNGEE. Study-level points and caveats: Possibly, clonal diversity was underestimated; donors were largely white British and included more females. At 160-218 and 743-854, vaccine-associated CD4 TCRs were dominant, and they spanned spike.

The protocol was immunoSEQ multiplex PCR, while the TCRdb copy is restricted to in-frame clones and leaves out a portion. This sample carries about 130,000 clones, 89% of them seen once, and the ten largest clones take about 1.6%. Turning to this clone: Its target is unknown.

The clonotype comes from an adult in good health. The input for sequencing was peripheral blood, taken on day 0 of AZD1222 vaccination. The chain employs TRBV9 and TRBJ2-1; 11 nucleotides line up with TRBD1. The CDR3 bases are TGTGCCAGCAGCGTGGCCGGGACAGGGGGGCGGGATGAGCAGTTCTTC. Translation: CASSVAGTGGRDEQFF.